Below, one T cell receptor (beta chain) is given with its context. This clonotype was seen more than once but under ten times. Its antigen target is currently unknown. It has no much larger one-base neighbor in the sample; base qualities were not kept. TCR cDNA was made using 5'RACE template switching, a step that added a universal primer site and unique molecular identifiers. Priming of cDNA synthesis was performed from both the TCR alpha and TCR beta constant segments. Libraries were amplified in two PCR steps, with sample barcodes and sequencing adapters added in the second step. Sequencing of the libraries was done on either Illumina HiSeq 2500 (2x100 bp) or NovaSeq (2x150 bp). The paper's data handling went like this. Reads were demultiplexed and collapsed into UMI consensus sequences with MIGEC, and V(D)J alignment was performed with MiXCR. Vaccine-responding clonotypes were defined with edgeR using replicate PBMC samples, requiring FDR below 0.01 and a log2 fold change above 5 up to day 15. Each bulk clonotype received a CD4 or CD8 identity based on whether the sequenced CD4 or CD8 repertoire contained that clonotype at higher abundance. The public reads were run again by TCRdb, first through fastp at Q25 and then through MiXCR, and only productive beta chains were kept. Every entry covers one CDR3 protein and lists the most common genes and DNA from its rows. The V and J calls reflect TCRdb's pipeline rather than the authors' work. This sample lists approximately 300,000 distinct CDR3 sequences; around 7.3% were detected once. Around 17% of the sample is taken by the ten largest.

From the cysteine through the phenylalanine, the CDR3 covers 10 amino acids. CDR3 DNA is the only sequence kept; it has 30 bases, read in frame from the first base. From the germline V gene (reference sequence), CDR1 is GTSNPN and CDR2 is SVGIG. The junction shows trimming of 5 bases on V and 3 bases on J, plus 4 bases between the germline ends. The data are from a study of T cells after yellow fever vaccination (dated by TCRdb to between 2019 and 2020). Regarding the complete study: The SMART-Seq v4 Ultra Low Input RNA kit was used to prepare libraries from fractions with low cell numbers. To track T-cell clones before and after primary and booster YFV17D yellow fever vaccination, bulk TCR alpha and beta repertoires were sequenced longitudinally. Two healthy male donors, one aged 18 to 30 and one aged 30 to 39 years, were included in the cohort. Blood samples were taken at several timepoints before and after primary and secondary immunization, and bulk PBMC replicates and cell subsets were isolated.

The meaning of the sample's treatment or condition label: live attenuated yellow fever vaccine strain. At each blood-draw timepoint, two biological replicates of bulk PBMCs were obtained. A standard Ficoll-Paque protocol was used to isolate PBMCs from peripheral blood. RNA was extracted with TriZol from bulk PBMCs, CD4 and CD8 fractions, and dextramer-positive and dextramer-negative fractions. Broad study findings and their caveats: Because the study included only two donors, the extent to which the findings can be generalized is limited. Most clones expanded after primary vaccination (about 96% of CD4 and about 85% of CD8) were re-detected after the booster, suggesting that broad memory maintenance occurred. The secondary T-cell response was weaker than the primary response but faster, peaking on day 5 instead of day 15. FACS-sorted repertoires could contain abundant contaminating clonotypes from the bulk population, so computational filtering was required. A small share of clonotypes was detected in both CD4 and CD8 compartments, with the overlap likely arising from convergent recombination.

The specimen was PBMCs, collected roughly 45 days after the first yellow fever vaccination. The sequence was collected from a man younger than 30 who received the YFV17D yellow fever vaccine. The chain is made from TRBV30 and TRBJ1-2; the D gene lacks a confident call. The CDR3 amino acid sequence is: CAWGDYGYTF. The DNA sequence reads TGTGCCTGGGGGGACTATGGCTACACCTTC.